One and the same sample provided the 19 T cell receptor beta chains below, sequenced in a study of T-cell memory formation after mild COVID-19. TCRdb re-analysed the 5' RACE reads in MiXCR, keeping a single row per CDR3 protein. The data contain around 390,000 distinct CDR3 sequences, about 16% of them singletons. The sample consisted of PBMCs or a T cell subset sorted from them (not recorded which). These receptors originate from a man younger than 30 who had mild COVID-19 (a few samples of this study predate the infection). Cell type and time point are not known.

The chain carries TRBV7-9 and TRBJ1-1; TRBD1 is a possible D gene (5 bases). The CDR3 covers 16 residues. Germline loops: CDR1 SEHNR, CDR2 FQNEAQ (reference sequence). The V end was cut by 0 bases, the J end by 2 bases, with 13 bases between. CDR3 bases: TGTGCCAGCAGCTTAGCGTCGGGGACGGCCAACACTGAAGCTTTCTTT. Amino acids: CASSLASGTANTEAFF.

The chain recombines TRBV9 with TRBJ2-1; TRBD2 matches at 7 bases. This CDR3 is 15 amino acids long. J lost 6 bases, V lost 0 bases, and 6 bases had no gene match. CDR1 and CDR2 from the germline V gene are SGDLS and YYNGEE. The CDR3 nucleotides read TGTGCCAGCAGCGTAGAGCCCAGGGAGGGCAATGAGCAGTTCTTC. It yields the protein CASSVEPREGNEQFF.

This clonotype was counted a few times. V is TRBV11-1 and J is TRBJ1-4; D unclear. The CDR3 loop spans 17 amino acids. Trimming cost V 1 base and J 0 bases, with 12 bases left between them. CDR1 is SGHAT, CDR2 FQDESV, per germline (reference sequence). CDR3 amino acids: CASSLGLSTATNEKLFF. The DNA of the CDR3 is TGTGCCAGCAGCTTAGGTCTCTCGACGGCAACTAATGAAAAACTGTTTTTT.

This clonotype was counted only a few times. This CDR3 reads CSAKRDRGRSEAFF. The CDR3 nucleotides read TGCAGTGCTAAGAGGGACAGGGGAAGAAGTGAAGCTTTCTTT. V and J are TRBV20-1 and TRBJ1-1; 10 bases are shared with TRBD1. Germline lookup yields CDR1 DFQATT and CDR2 SNEGSKA (reference sequence). The ends lost 4 bases at V and 7 bases at J; junction bases unmatched: 9. The CDR3 length is 14 residues.

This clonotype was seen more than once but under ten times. The CDR3 DNA is TGTGCCAGCAGTGCCCTGACAGGCACCTACAATGAGCAGTTCTTC. Translating gives CASSALTGTYNEQFF. The chain links TRBV6-1 to TRBJ2-1; TRBD1 is a possible D gene (6 bases). Trimming pared 4 bases from V and 2 bases from J, leaving 12 bases between. This CDR3 has 15 residues. In germline, CDR1 is MNHNS, CDR2 SASEGT.

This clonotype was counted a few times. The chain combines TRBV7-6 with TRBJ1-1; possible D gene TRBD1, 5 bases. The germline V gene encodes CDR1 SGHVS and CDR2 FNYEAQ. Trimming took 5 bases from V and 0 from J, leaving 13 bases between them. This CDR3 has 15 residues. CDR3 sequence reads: CASSIGTGMNTEAFF. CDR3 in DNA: TGTGCCAGCAGCATAGGGACGGGGATGAACACTGAAGCTTTCTTT.

CDR3 bases: TGCGCCAGCAGCCAAGTCCGGGTGGAAAATTCCCGCCAAGAGACCCAGTACTTC. This gives the protein CASSQVRVENSRQETQYF. This sequence joins TRBV4-1 and TRBJ2-5, with D hard to call. Trimming removed 1 base from V and 1 base from J, with 19 bases in between. Germline CDR1 and CDR2: MGHRA and YSYEKL. CDR3 length equals 18 residues.

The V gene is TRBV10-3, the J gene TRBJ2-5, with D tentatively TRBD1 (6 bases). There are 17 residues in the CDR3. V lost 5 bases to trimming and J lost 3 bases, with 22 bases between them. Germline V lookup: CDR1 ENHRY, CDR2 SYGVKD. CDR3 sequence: CAISNTPDSLKKETQYF. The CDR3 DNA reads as TGTGCCATCAGTAACACCCCGGACAGCCTGAAAAAAGAGACCCAGTACTTC.

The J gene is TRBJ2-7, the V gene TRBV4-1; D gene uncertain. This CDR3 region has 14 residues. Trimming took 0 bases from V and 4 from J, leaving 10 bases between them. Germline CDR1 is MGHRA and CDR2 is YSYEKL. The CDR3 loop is CASSQDGEGYEQYF. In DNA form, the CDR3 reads TGCGCCAGCAGCCAAGATGGCGAAGGATACGAGCAGTACTTC.

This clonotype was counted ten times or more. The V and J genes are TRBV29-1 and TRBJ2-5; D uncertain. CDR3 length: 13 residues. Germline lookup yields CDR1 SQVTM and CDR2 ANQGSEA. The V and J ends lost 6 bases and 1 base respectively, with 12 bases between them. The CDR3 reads CSVAWTVQETQYF. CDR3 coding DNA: TGCAGCGTCGCCTGGACGGTCCAAGAGACCCAGTACTTC.

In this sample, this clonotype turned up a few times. In DNA form, the CDR3 reads TGTGCCAGCAGCGTAGGGACAGGGTCCGAGACCCAGTACTTC. It codes for CASSVGTGSETQYF. This chain links TRBV9 with TRBJ2-5, with TRBD1 matching over 8 bases. Germline V gene data show CDR1 as SGDLS and CDR2 as YYNGEE. The CDR3 is made up of 14 amino acids. The trim removed 0 bases at V and 5 bases at J, leaving 3 bases unmatched.

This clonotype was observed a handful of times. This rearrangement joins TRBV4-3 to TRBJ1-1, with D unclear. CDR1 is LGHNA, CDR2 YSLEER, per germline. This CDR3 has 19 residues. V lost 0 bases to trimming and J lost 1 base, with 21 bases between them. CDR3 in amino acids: CASSQDLGFAGSTNTEAFF. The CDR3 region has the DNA TGCGCCAGCAGCCAAGACTTGGGTTTTGCAGGTTCCACGAACACTGAAGCTTTCTTT.

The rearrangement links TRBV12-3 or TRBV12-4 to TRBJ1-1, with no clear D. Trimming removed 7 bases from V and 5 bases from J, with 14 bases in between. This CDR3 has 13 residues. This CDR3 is CASTLQWGTEAFF. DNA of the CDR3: TGTGCCAGCACACTCCAGTGGGGAACTGAAGCTTTCTTT.

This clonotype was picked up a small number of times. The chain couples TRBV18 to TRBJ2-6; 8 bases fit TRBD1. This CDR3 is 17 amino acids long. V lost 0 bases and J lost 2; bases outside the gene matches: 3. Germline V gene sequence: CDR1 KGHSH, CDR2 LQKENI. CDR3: CASSPPAGGPGANVLTF. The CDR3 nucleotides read TGTGCCAGCTCACCACCAGCAGGGGGCCCTGGGGCCAACGTCCTGACTTTC.

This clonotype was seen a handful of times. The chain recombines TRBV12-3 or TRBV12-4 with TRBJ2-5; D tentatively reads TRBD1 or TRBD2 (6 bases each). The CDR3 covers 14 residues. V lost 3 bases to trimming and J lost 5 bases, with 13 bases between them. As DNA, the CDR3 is TGTGCCAGCAGTTTTTTTACAGGGAGGGAGACCCAGTACTTC. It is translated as CASSFFTGRETQYF.

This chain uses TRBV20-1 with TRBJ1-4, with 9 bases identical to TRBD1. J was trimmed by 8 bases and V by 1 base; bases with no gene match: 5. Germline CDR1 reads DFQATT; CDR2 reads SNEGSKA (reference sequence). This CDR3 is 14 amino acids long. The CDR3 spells CSARGTGAGEKLFF. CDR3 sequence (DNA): TGCAGTGCTAGAGGGACAGGGGCCGGCGAAAAACTGTTTTTT.

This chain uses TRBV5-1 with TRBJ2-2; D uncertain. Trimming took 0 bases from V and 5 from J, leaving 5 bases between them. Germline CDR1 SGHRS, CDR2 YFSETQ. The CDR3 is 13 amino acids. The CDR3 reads CASSLGETGELFF. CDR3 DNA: TGCGCCAGCAGCTTGGGCGAGACCGGGGAGCTGTTTTTT.

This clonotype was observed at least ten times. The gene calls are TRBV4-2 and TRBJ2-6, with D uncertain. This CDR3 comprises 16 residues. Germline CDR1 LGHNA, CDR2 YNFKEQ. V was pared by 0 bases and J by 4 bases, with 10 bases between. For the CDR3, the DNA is TGTGCCAGCAGCCAAGATGAATCCGGAGGGGCCAACGTCCTGACTTTC. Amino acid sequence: CASSQDESGGANVLTF.

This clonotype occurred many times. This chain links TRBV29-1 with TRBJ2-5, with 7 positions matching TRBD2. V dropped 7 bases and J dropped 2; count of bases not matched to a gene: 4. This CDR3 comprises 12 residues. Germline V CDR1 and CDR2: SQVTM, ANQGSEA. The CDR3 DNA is TGCAGCGGGGGGGGGTCACAAGAGACCCAGTACTTC. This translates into CSGGGSQETQYF.